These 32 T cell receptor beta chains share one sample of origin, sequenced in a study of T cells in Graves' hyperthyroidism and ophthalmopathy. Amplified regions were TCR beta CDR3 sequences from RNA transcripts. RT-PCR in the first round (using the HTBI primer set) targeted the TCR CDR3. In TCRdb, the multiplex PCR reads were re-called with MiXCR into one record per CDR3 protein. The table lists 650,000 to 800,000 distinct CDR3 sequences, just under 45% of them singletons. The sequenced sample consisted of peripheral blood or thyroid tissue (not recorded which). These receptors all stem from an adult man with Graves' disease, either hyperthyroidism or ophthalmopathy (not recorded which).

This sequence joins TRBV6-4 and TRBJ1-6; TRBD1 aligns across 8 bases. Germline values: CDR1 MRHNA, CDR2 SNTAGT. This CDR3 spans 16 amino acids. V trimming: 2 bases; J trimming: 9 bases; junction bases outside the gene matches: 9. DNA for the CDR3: TGTGCCAGCAGTGACGCCCGACAGGGGAGAATTTCACCCCTCCACTTT. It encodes CASSDARQGRISPLHF.

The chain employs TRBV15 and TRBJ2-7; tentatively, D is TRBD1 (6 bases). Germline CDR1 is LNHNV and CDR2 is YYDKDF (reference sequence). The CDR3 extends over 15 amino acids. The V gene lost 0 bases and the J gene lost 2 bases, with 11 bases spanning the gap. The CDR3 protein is CATSREKGQTYEQYF. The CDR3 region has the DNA TGTGCCACCAGCAGAGAAAAGGGACAAACCTACGAGCAGTACTTC.

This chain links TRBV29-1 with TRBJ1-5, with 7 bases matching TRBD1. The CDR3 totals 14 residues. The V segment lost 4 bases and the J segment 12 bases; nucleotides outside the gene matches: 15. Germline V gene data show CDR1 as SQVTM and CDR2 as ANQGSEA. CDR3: CSVAQQGMGTDQHF. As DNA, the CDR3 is TGCAGCGTTGCCCAGCAGGGGATGGGGACAGACCAGCATTTT.

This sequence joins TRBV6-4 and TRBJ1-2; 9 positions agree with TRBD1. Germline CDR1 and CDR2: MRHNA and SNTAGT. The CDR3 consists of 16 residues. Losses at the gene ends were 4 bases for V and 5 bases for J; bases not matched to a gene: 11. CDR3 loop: CASSGPTGTGTYGYTF. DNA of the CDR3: TGTGCCAGCAGTGGACCGACCGGGACAGGGACTTATGGCTACACCTTC.

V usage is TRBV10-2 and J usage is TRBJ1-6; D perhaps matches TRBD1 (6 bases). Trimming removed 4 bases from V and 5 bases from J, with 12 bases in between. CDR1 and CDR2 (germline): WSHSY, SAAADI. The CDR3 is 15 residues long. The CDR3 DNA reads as TGCGCCAGCAGTGTATCGGGACAAGATAATTCACCCCTCCACTTT. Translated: CASSVSGQDNSPLHF.

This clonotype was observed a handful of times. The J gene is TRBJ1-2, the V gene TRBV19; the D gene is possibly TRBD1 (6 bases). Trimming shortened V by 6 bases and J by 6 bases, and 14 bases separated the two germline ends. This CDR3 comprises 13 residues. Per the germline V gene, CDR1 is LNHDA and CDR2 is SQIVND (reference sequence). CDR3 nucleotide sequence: TGTGCCAGTAGGCCCCGCACAGGGAATGGCTACACCTTC. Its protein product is CASRPRTGNGYTF.

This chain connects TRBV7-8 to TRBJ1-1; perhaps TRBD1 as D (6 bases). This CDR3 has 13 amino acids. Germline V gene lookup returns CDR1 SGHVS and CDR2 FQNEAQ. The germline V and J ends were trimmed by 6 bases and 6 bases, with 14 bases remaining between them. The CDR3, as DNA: TGTGCCAGCAGGTCCACAGGGTGGGCTGAAGCTTTCTTT. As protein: CASRSTGWAEAFF.

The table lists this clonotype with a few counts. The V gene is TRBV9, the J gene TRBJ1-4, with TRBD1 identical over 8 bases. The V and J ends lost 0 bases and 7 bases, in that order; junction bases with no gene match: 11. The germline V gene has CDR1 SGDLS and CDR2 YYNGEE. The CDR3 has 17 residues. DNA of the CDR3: TGTGCCAGCAGCGTAGCAGGGGGCGAAGTACGGCGTGAAAAACTGTTTTTT. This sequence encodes CASSVAGGEVRREKLFF.

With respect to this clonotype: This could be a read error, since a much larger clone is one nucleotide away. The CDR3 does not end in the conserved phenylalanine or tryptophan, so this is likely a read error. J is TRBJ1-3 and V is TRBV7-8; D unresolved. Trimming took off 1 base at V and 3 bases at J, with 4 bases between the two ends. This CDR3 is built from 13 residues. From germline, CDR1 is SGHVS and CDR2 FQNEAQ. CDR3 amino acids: CASSLGGGNTIYS. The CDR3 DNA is TGTGCCAGCAGCTTAGGGGGTGGAAACACCATATATTCT.

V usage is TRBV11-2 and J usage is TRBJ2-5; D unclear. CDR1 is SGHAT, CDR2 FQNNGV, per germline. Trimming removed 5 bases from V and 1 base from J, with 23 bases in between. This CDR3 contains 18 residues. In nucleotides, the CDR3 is TGTGCCAGCAGCCAGCCCGGTCCCCCGCGCAACATCCAAGAGACCCAGTACTTC. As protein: CASSQPGPPRNIQETQYF.

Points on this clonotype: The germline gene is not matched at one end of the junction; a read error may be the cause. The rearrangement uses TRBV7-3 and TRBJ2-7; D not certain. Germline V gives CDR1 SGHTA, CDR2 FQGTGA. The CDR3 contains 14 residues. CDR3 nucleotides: TGCGCCAGCAGCCAAGATCACGGCTCCTACGAGCAGTACTTC. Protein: CASSQDHGSYEQYF.

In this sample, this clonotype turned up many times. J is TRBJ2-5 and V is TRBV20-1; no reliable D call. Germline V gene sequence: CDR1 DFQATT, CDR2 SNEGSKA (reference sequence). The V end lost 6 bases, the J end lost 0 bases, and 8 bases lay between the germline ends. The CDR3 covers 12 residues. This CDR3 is CSAVGYQETQYF. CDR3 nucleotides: TGCAGTGCCGTGGGATACCAAGAGACCCAGTACTTC.

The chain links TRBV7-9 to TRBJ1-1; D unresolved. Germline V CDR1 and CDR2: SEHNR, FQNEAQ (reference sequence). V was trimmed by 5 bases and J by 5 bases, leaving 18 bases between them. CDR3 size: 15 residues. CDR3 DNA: TGTGCCAGCAGCGAGAGCAACGTAAAAGGAACTGAAGCTTTCTTT. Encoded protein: CASSESNVKGTEAFF.

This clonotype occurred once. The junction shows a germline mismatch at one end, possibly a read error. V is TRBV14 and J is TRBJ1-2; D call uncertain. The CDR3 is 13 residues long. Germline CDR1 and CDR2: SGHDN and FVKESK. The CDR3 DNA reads TGTGCCAGCAGCCAAGTACGGGGATCCGGCTACACTTTC. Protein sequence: CASSQVRGSGYTF. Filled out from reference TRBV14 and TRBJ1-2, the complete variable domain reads EAGVTQFPSHSVIEKGQTVTLRCDPISGHDNLYWYRRVMGKEIKFLLHFVKESKQDESGMPNNRFLAERTGGTYSTLKVQPAELEDSGVYFCASSQVRGSGYTFGSGTRLTVV.

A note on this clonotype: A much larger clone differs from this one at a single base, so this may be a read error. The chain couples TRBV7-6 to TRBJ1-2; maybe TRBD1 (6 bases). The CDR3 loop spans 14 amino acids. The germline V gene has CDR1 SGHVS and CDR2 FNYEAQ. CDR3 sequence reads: CASSFLQGSYGFTF. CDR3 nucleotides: TGTGCCAGCAGCTTCCTACAGGGAAGTTATGGCTTCACCTTC.

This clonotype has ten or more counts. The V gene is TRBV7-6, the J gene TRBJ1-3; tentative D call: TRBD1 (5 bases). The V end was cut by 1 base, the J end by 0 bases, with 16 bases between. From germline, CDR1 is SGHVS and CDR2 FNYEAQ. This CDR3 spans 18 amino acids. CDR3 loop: CASSLVDGGQGSGNTIYF. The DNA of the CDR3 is TGTGCCAGCAGCTTAGTTGACGGGGGTCAGGGCTCTGGAAACACCATATATTTT.

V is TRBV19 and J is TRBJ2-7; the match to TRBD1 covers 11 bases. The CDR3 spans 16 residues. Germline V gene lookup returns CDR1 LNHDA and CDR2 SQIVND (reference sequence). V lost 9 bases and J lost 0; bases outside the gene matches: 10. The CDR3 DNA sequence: TGTGCCAGCAGTCATGGGACAGGGGGGTTCTCCTACGAGCAGTACTTC. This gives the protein CASSHGTGGFSYEQYF.

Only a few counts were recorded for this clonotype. The CDR3 DNA follows: TGTGCCAGCAGCTTGGCCGGGACTAAGGGGACCCAGTACTTC. It codes for CASSLAGTKGTQYF. The chain employs TRBV7-9 and TRBJ2-5; 7 positions agree with TRBD2. CDR1 is SEHNR, CDR2 FQNEAQ, per germline (reference sequence). Trimming removed 3 bases from V and 7 bases from J; junction bases left unmatched: 8. The CDR3 has 14 residues.

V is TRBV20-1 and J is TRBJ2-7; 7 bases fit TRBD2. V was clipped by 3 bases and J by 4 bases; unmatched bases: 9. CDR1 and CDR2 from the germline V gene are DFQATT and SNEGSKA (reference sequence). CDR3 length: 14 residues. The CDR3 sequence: CSASRREGLYEQYF. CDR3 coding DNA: TGCAGTGCTAGTAGGAGGGAGGGCCTTTACGAGCAGTACTTC.

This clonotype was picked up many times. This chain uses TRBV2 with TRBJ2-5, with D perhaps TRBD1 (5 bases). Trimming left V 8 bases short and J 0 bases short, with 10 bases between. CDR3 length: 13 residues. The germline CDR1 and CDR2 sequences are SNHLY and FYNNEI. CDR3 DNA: TGTGCCAGCCAGAAGGGGAACCAAGAGACCCAGTACTTC. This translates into CASQKGNQETQYF.

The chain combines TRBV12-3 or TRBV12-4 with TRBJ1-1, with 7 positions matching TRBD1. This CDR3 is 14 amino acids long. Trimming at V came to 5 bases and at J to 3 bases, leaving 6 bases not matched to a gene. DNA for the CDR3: TGTGCCAGCAGTATAGAGGACAGGTACACTGAAGCTTTCTTT. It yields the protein CASSIEDRYTEAFF.

The CDR3 DNA reads as TGTGCCACCAGCAGCTTGGAGGGGACAGGCGGCTACACCTTC. Translating gives CATSSLEGTGGYTF. The chain uses TRBV15 and TRBJ1-2; 8 bases match TRBD1. The germline CDR1 and CDR2 sequences are LNHNV and YYDKDF (reference sequence). CDR3 size: 14 residues. V was clipped by 3 bases and J by 8 bases; unmatched bases: 8.

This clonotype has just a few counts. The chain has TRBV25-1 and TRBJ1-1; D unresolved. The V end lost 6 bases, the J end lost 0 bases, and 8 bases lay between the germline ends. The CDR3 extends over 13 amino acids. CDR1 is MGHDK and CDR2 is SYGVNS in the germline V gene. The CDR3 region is CASSSQVNTEAFF. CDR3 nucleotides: TGTGCCAGCAGCTCCCAGGTGAACACTGAAGCTTTCTTT.

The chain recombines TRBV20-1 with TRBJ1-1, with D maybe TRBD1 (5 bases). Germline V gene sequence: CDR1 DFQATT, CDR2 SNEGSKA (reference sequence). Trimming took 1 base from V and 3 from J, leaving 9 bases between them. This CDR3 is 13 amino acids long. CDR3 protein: CSARVGTDTEAFF. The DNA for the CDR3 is TGCAGTGCTAGAGTAGGGACGGACACTGAAGCTTTCTTT.

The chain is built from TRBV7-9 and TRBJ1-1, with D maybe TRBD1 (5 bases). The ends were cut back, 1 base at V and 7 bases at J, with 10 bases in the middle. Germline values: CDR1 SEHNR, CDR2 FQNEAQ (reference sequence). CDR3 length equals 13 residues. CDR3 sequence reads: CASSLGGNGEAFF. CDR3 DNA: TGTGCCAGCAGCTTAGGGGGGAACGGTGAAGCTTTCTTT.

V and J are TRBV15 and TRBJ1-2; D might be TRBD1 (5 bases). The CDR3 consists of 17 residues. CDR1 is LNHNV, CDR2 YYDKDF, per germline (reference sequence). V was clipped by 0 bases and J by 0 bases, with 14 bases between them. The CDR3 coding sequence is TGTGCCACCAGCAGAGATTTGGGGGGATGGACTAACTATGGCTACACCTTC. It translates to CATSRDLGGWTNYGYTF.

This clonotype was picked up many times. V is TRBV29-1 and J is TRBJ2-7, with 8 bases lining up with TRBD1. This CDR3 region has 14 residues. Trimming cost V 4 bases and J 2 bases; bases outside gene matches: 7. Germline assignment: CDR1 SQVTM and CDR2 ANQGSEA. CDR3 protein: CSVVDPDRAYEQYF. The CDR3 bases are TGCAGCGTTGTAGACCCGGACAGGGCCTACGAGCAGTACTTC.

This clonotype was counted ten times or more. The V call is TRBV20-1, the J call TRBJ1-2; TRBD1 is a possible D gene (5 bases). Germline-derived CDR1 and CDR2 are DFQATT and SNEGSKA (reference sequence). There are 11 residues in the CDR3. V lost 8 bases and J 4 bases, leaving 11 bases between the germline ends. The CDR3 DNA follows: TGCAGTTCCGGGGGGACCTATGGCTACACCTTC. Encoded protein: CSSGGTYGYTF.

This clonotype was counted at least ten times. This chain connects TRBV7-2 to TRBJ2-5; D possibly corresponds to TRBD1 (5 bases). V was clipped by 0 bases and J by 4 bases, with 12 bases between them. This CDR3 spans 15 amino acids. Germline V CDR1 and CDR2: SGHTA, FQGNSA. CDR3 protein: CASSLAQAGLETQYF. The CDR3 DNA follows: TGTGCCAGCAGCTTAGCTCAGGCAGGGCTAGAGACCCAGTACTTC.

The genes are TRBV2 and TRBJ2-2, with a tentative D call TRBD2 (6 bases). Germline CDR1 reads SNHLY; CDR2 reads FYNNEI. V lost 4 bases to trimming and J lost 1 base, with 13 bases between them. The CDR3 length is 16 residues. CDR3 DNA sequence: TGTGCCAGCAGTGTAGAGGGGCGGGGGAACACCGGGGAGCTGTTTTTT. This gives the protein CASSVEGRGNTGELFF.

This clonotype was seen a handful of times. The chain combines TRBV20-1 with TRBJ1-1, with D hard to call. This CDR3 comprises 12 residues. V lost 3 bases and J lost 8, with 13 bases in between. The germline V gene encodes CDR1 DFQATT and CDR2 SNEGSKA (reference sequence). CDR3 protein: CSARGGNSEAFF. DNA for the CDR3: TGCAGTGCTAGGGGTGGGAATTCCGAAGCTTTCTTT.

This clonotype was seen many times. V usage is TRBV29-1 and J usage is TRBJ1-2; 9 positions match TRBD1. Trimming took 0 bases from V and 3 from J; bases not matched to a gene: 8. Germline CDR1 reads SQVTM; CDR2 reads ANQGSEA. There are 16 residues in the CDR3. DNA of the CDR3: TGCAGCGTTGAAGATCGCAAGGACAGGGGATACTATGGCTACACCTTC. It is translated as CSVEDRKDRGYYGYTF.